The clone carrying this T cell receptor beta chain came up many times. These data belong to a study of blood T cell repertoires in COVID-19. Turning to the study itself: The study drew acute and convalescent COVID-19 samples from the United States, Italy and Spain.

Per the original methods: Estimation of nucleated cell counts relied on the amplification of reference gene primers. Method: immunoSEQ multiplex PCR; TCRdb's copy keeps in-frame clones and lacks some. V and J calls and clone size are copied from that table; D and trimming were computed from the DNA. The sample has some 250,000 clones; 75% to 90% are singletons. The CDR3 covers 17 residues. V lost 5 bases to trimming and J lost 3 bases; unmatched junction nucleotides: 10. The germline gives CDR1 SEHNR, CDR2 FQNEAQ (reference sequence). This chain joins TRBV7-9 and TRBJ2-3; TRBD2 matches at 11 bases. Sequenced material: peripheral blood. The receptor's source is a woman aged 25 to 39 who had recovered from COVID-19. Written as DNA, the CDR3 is TGTGCCAGCAGCCCCACTAGCGGGGGCATAAAAACAGATACGCAGTATTTT. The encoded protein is CASSPTSGGIKTDTQYF. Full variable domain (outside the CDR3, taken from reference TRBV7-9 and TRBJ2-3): DTGVSQNPRHKITKRGQNVTFRCDPISEHNRLYWYRQTLGQGPEFLTYFQNEAQLEKSRLLSDRFSAERPKGSFSTLEIQRTEQGDSAMYLCASSPTSGGIKTDTQYFGPGTRLTVL.